The next 25 T cell receptor beta chains were all read from a single sample in a study of CD8 T cells in ankylosing spondylitis (TCRdb year 2017). Library preparation was by 5' RACE. This sample was sequenced with an Illumina HiSeq 2500. The public reads were reprocessed in TCRdb via fastp at Q25 and MiXCR, keeping in-frame beta chains. Under each unique CDR3 protein, matching rows form one entry showing the most common genes and DNA. The sample has fewer than 200,000 distinct CDR3 sequences on record, over 15% of them singletons. The ten most abundant clones make up around 4.5% of the sample. The sample was blood, either unsorted or a sorted T cell fraction (not recorded which). These receptors all come from a male donor under 30 with ankylosing spondylitis or in good health (not recorded which). Donor details come from another sample of the same person, matched by shared clones.

This clonotype was counted many times. The chain joins TRBV9 to TRBJ2-1, with D tentatively TRBD2 (6 bases). The CDR3 has 14 amino acids. CDR1 SGDLS and CDR2 YYNGEE come from the germline V gene. V shed 2 bases and J shed 9 bases, with 15 bases lying between them. Written as DNA, the CDR3 is TGTGCCAGCAGCGTCGACGGGAGCCACGGTGAGCAGTTCTTC. It codes for CASSVDGSHGEQFF. Using reference TRBV9 and TRBJ2-1 for the parts outside the CDR3, the full variable domain is DSGVTQTPKHLITATGQRVTLRCSPRSGDLSVYWYQQSLDQGLQFLIQYYNGEERAKGNILERFSAQQFPDLHSELNLSSLELGDSALYFCASSVDGSHGEQFFGPGTRLTVL.

This clonotype was seen many times. V is TRBV5-4 and J is TRBJ2-1; D not resolved. V was cut by 0 bases and J by 1 base, with 8 bases left in between. CDR1 is SGHNT and CDR2 is YYREEE in the germline V gene (reference sequence). The CDR3 covers 15 residues. CDR3 coding DNA: TGTGCCAGCAGCTTGGTCGGCAGGTCCTACAATGAGCAGTTCTTC. Translating it yields CASSLVGRSYNEQFF.

In its sample, this clonotype was seen many times. The chain combines TRBV20-1 with TRBJ1-6; D may be TRBD1 (5 bases). V lost 0 bases to trimming and J lost 10 bases, with 16 bases between them. CDR1 and CDR2 from the germline V gene are DFQATT and SNEGSKA (reference sequence). The CDR3 extends over 15 amino acids. This chain's CDR3 is CSARDQGRGRSPLHF. In nucleotides, the CDR3 is TGCAGTGCTAGAGATCAGGGAAGGGGAAGATCACCCCTCCACTTT.

This clonotype was counted at least ten times. The V gene is TRBV11-2, the J gene TRBJ1-5; 9 nucleotides line up with TRBD1. The germline V gene encodes CDR1 SGHAT and CDR2 FQNNGV. V shed 5 bases and J 6 bases; nucleotides not matched to a gene: 5. CDR3 length equals 14 residues. CDR3 nucleotides: TGTGCCAGCAGCAAAAGGACAGGGGTTCAGCCCCAGCATTTT. Protein sequence: CASSKRTGVQPQHF.

In this sample, this clonotype turned up many times. The CDR3 bases are TGCAGCGTGGCAGGGGGATTAATCTACGAGCAGTACTTC. Encoded protein: CSVAGGLIYEQYF. V and J are TRBV29-1 and TRBJ2-7; 7 bases map to TRBD1. Germline CDR1 reads SQVTM; CDR2 reads ANQGSEA. This CDR3 region has 13 residues. V dropped 6 bases and J dropped 3; count of bases not matched to a gene: 8.

There are many counts of this clonotype. The rearrangement joins TRBV5-1 to TRBJ2-1; 12 nucleotides agree with TRBD2. The CDR3 has 14 residues. Germline V gene lookup returns CDR1 SGHRS and CDR2 YFSETQ. Unmatched junction bases numbered 8, after V lost 7 bases and J lost 9 bases. CDR3 in amino acids: CASGKLAGGGEQFF. The CDR3 bases are TGCGCCAGCGGAAAACTAGCGGGAGGAGGTGAGCAGTTCTTC.

This clonotype was seen repeatedly, ten times or more. This chain uses TRBV5-1 with TRBJ1-1, with D uncertain. In germline, CDR1 is SGHRS, CDR2 YFSETQ. The V end was cut by 5 bases, the J end by 3 bases, with 5 bases between. The CDR3 contains 11 residues. The CDR3 sequence is CASRTDTEAFF. CDR3 DNA sequence: TGCGCCAGCAGGACGGACACTGAAGCTTTCTTT.

This clonotype has at least ten counts. The chain links TRBV20-1 to TRBJ2-2; 9 bases agree with TRBD2. The CDR3 consists of 14 residues. CDR1 and CDR2 from the germline V gene are DFQATT and SNEGSKA (reference sequence). Losses at the gene ends were 6 bases for V and 5 bases for J; bases not matched to a gene: 7. The CDR3 reads CSAISGRRTGELFF. The CDR3 nucleotides are TGCAGTGCCATTAGCGGGAGAAGGACCGGGGAGCTGTTTTTT.

The chain couples TRBV20-1 to TRBJ1-5; tentative D call: TRBD1 (5 bases). The CDR3 extends over 14 amino acids. V dropped 3 bases and J dropped 7 bases, with 16 bases sitting between them. From germline, CDR1 is DFQATT and CDR2 SNEGSKA (reference sequence). The CDR3 DNA reads as TGCAGTGCTAGTGCGTGGGGCCAGACACAGCCCCAGCATTTT. Protein product: CSASAWGQTQPQHF.

This clonotype was detected ten times or more. The chain is built from TRBV12-3 or TRBV12-4 and TRBJ2-4, with no clear D. V gave up 7 bases and J gave up 0 bases, with 16 bases separating them. The CDR3 runs to 16 residues. DNA of the CDR3: TGTGCCAGCATGGCACGGAGCCACCCAGCCAAAAACATTCAGTACTTC. It codes for CASMARSHPAKNIQYF.

The sample holds many counts of this clonotype. The rearrangement links TRBV20-1 to TRBJ1-2; D is undetermined. V shed 1 base and J shed 4 bases, with 13 bases lying between them. Germline values: CDR1 DFQATT, CDR2 SNEGSKA (reference sequence). This CDR3 is 14 amino acids long. CDR3 region: CSARGRQTSYGYTF. The CDR3 nucleotides read TGCAGTGCTAGAGGGCGGCAGACGTCCTATGGCTACACCTTC.

This clonotype was found many times. The gene calls are TRBV4-1 and TRBJ2-2; 12 bases fit TRBD2. CDR1 and CDR2 from the germline V gene are MGHRA and YSYEKL. This CDR3 is built from 17 residues. The V segment lost 5 bases and the J segment 0 bases; nucleotides outside the gene matches: 4. The CDR3 loop reads CASSGRLAGANTGELFF. The CDR3 DNA follows: TGCGCCAGCAGCGGACGACTAGCGGGAGCGAACACCGGGGAGCTGTTTTTT.

This clonotype came up many times. The chain has TRBV6-5 and TRBJ2-1; 7 bases fit TRBD1. Trimming took 7 bases from V and 2 from J; bases not matched to a gene: 5. CDR1 and CDR2 from the germline V gene are MNHEY and SVGAGI. The CDR3 is made up of 14 amino acids. CDR3 protein: CASNNQGAYNEQFF. CDR3 DNA: TGTGCCAGCAATAATCAGGGGGCCTACAATGAGCAGTTCTTC.

This clonotype appeared many times. The rearrangement uses TRBV19 and TRBJ2-5; 7 nucleotides match TRBD2. The V segment lost 7 bases and the J segment 5 bases; nucleotides outside the gene matches: 10. This CDR3 spans 14 amino acids. Per germline, CDR1 LNHDA and CDR2 SQIVND (reference sequence). The CDR3 DNA sequence: TGTGCCAGTACAGCGGCGGCGGGAGACGAGACCCAGTACTTC. Translating gives CASTAAAGDETQYF. Looking up the rest from reference TRBV19 and TRBJ2-5 gives the full variable domain: DGGITQSPKYLFRKEGQNVTLSCEQNLNHDAMYWYRQDPGQGLRLIYYSQIVNDFQKGDIAEGYSVSREKKESFPLTVTSAQKNPTAFYLCASTAAAGDETQYFGPGTRLLVL.

The table lists this clonotype with many counts. The rearrangement joins TRBV7-9 to TRBJ2-7, with D perhaps matching TRBD2 (5 bases). CDR3 length: 14 amino acids. The germline gives CDR1 SEHNR, CDR2 FQNEAQ (reference sequence). The V end lost 11 bases, the J end lost 1 base, and 18 bases lay between the germline ends. The CDR3 region is CAVQIRESSYEQYF. CDR3 bases: TGTGCCGTCCAGATTAGGGAGAGTTCCTACGAGCAGTACTTC.

This clonotype came up many times. This chain joins TRBV29-1 and TRBJ2-3, with 11 bases aligning to TRBD2. CDR1 is SQVTM, CDR2 ANQGSEA, per germline. With V trimmed by 7 bases and J by 5 bases, 5 bases remained unmatched. This CDR3 spans 13 amino acids. The CDR3 sequence: CSATGLAEDTQYF. CDR3 coding DNA: TGCAGCGCGACGGGACTAGCGGAAGATACGCAGTATTTT.

This clonotype was detected ten times or more. This sequence joins TRBV3-1 and TRBJ2-3, with a tentative D call TRBD1 (5 bases). Trimming removed 2 bases at V and 1 base at J, with 13 bases between. Germline V CDR1 and CDR2: LGHDT, YNNKEL (reference sequence). The CDR3 contains 16 residues. The CDR3 loop is CASSQSWAQGTDTQYF. CDR3 bases: TGTGCCAGCAGCCAAAGTTGGGCACAGGGCACAGATACGCAGTATTTT.

Ten or more counts support this clonotype. The V gene is TRBV6-5, the J gene TRBJ2-1; 8 nucleotides match TRBD2. CDR3 size: 17 residues. The germline V gene encodes CDR1 MNHEY and CDR2 SVGAGI. With 4 bases clipped from V and 5 bases from J, the junction kept 13 bases outside the gene matches. CDR3 bases: TGTGCCAGCAGTTTAGGGGCCCTTAGCGGGATTCACAATGAGCAGTTCTTC. As protein: CASSLGALSGIHNEQFF.

As concerns this clonotype: A much more abundant neighbour one base away suggests this may be a read error. The V and J genes are TRBV29-1 and TRBJ2-3, with D possibly matching TRBD2 (5 bases). The CDR3 is made up of 12 amino acids. Germline CDR1 and CDR2: SQVTM and ANQGSEA. Trimming removed 3 bases from V and 10 bases from J, with 14 bases in between. The chain's CDR3 is CSVDSGIDPQYF. CDR3 coding DNA: TGCAGCGTTGATTCGGGGATTGATCCGCAGTATTTT.

V gene TRBV20-1 combines with J gene TRBJ2-7; TRBD2 matches 8 bases. CDR1 and CDR2 (germline): DFQATT, SNEGSKA (reference sequence). The CDR3 is 15 amino acids. With V trimmed by 6 bases and J by 0 bases, 10 bases remained unmatched. The CDR3 DNA sequence: TGCAGTGCCACTTATAGCGGGGACTACTCCTACGAGCAGTACTTC. This sequence encodes CSATYSGDYSYEQYF.

The V gene is TRBV24-1, the J gene TRBJ2-3; D gene unclear. The CDR3 spans 16 residues. Germline CDR1 KGHDR, CDR2 SFDVKD. V was shortened by 3 bases and J by 2 bases, with 14 bases between the two germline ends. The DNA of the CDR3 is TGTGCCACCAGTGATCCCCGGACGGACCCCACAGATACGCAGTATTTT. Translating gives CATSDPRTDPTDTQYF.

This clonotype was seen a few times. The chain uses TRBV19 and TRBJ1-5, with 10 bases matching TRBD1. CDR1 is LNHDA and CDR2 is SQIVND in the germline V gene (reference sequence). CDR3 size: 15 residues. The trim removed 9 bases at V and 3 bases at J, leaving 8 bases unmatched. The CDR3 loop reads CASRQGAKSNQPQHF. CDR3 bases: TGTGCCAGCCGACAGGGGGCTAAATCCAATCAGCCCCAGCATTTT.

This clonotype was counted at least ten times. The CDR3 loop reads CASSWGAGGTTGELFF. The DNA for the CDR3 is TGTGCCAGCAGCTGGGGAGCGGGAGGCACCACCGGGGAGCTGTTTTTT. This chain connects TRBV7-2 to TRBJ2-2, with TRBD2 matching 9 bases. The J segment lost 4 bases and the V segment lost 4 bases, leaving 7 bases of the junction unmatched. Germline V gives CDR1 SGHTA, CDR2 FQGNSA. This CDR3 contains 16 residues.

This rearrangement joins TRBV7-2 to TRBJ1-2; 7 bases map to TRBD1. V gave up 0 bases and J gave up 4 bases; unmatched junction bases: 2. The CDR3 is 14 residues long. Looked up from germline, CDR1 is SGHTA and CDR2 is FQGNSA. CDR3 DNA: TGTGCCAGCAGCTTAGCGGGACAGACCTATGGCTACACCTTC. Encoded protein: CASSLAGQTYGYTF.

This clonotype was picked up many times. The chain is built from TRBV12-3 or TRBV12-4 and TRBJ1-1, with D perhaps TRBD1 (6 bases). Trimming took 3 bases from V and 0 from J, leaving 14 bases between them. The CDR3 extends over 16 amino acids. The CDR3 sequence is CASSFAGAGMNTEAFF. CDR3 nucleotides: TGTGCCAGCAGTTTTGCAGGGGCAGGCATGAACACTGAAGCTTTCTTT.